Listed here are 20 T cell receptor beta chains from one sample, sequenced in a study of cytomegalovirus exposure and HLA in healthy donors. It was with 60 Vbeta and 13 Jbeta primers that the PCR ran. The table came from immunoSEQ multiplex PCR; TCRdb's copy has only in-frame clones and leaves some out. The sample holds 120,000 to 150,000 clones, roughly 77% seen once. The material sequenced was PBMCs. Receptors were obtained from a man between 40 and 49 years old in good health and CMV-seronegative.

This clone has just a few counts. This chain uses TRBV10-3 with TRBJ1-4; D is ambiguous. The V gene's germline CDR1 is ENHRY and CDR2 SYGVKD. This CDR3 comprises 14 residues. The V gene lost 0 bases and the J gene lost 7 bases, with 9 bases spanning the gap. CDR3: CAISESSLGEKLFF. CDR3 coding DNA: TGTGCCATCAGTGAGTCGTCACTCGGTGAAAAACTGTTTTTT.

In regard to this clone: The sample carries other DNA sequences with the same CDR3. The chain has TRBV6-1 and TRBJ1-1; D possibly corresponds to TRBD1 (6 bases). V was clipped by 0 bases and J by 2 bases, with 7 bases between them. The CDR3 is 14 residues long. Looked up from germline, CDR1 is MNHNS and CDR2 is SASEGT. This chain's CDR3 is CASSEADRNTEAFF. CDR3 nucleotide sequence: TGTGCCAGCAGTGAAGCGGACAGAAACACTGAAGCTTTCTTT.

This clone was detected only a few times. The chain recombines TRBV5-6 with TRBJ2-3, with 10 bases matching TRBD1. V dropped 5 bases and J dropped 1; count of bases not matched to a gene: 1. Per germline, CDR1 SGHDT and CDR2 YYEEEE. The CDR3 spans 14 residues. The CDR3 protein is CASRGQGGTDTQYF. The CDR3 nucleotides are TGTGCCAGCAGAGGACAGGGGGGCACAGATACGCAGTATTTT.

J is TRBJ1-5 and V is TRBV6-1; 7 positions agree with TRBD1. Germline V gene sequence: CDR1 MNHNS, CDR2 SASEGT. J lost 4 bases, V lost 8 bases, and 8 bases had no gene match. The length of the CDR3 is 14 residues. CDR3 region: CASENRGPNQPQHF. CDR3 bases: TGTGCCAGCGAAAACAGGGGCCCGAATCAGCCCCAGCATTTT.

V usage is TRBV7-6 and J usage is TRBJ1-4; tentative D call: TRBD1 (5 bases). Germline V gives CDR1 SGHVS, CDR2 FNYEAQ. Trimming stripped 5 bases from V and 5 bases from J, with 15 bases between. This CDR3 spans 15 amino acids. This CDR3 reads CASSPEAEGNEKLFF. CDR3 DNA: TGTGCCAGCAGCCCCGAGGCGGAGGGGAATGAAAAACTGTTTTTT.

The rearrangement links TRBV5-8 to TRBJ2-5; tentative D call: TRBD1 (6 bases). V shed 2 bases and J shed 3 bases, with 8 bases lying between them. The germline V gene has CDR1 SGHTS and CDR2 YDEGEE. The CDR3 runs 13 residues. In nucleotides, the CDR3 is TGTGCCAGCAGCTTATCAGGGGAAGAGACCCAGTACTTC. This codes for CASSLSGEETQYF.

This chain connects TRBV7-9 to TRBJ1-5; a possible D gene is TRBD1 (5 bases). V was trimmed by 2 bases and J by 8 bases, leaving 16 bases between them. The CDR3 loop spans 15 amino acids. Germline CDR1 is SEHNR and CDR2 is FQNEAQ (reference sequence). The DNA for the CDR3 is TGTGCCAGCAGCTTACAGGGCGGGGTGGTTGAGCCCCAGCATTTT. Protein: CASSLQGGVVEPQHF.

This rearrangement joins TRBV28 to TRBJ1-2; 10 bases match TRBD1. J gave up 4 bases and V 5 bases, and 7 bases lay outside the gene matches. There are 15 residues in the CDR3. Germline V lookup: CDR1 MDHEN, CDR2 SYDVKM. The CDR3 sequence is CASSLSGQGTYGYTF. For the CDR3, the DNA is TGTGCCAGCAGTCTATCGGGACAGGGGACCTATGGCTACACCTTC.

The chain couples TRBV20-1 to TRBJ1-4; D remains ambiguous. Trimming took off 1 base at V and 8 bases at J, with 5 bases between the two ends. The CDR3 is made up of 11 amino acids. Germline CDR1 reads DFQATT; CDR2 reads SNEGSKA (reference sequence). CDR3 amino acids: CSARGQEKLFF. Here the CDR3 DNA reads TGCAGTGCTAGAGGGCAGGAAAAACTGTTTTTT.

The chain joins TRBV18 to TRBJ2-1; TRBD2 matches 9 bases. J was trimmed by 3 bases and V by 3 bases; bases with no gene match: 3. CDR1 and CDR2 from the germline V gene are KGHSH and LQKENI. The CDR3 runs to 15 residues. In nucleotides, the CDR3 is TGTGCCAGCTCACCGACTAGCGGTATCTACAATGAGCAGTTCTTC. Protein: CASSPTSGIYNEQFF. The complete variable domain, with remaining parts taken from reference TRBV18 and TRBJ2-1, reads NAGVMQNPRHLVRRRGQEARLRCSPMKGHSHVYWYRQLPEEGLKFMVYLQKENIIDESGMPKERFSAEFPKEGPSILRIQQVVRGDSAAYFCASSPTSGIYNEQFFGPGTRLTVL.

The chain is built from TRBV11-2 and TRBJ1-4; D gene uncertain. Germline CDR1 reads SGHAT; CDR2 reads FQNNGV. V gave up 5 bases and J gave up 8 bases, with 18 bases separating them. CDR3 size: 15 residues. The CDR3 is CASSQQRGRNEKLFF. Written as DNA, the CDR3 is TGTGCCAGCAGCCAACAGCGGGGTCGGAACGAAAAACTGTTTTTT.

The DNA for the CDR3 is TGCGCCAGCAGCTTGGACGGGGCCAGGGGTCACCGAGGCTACACCTTC. Protein sequence: CASSLDGARGHRGYTF. The rearrangement joins TRBV5-1 to TRBJ1-2, with D perhaps TRBD1 (6 bases). CDR1 SGHRS and CDR2 YFSETQ come from the germline V gene. The CDR3 covers 16 residues. The V end lost 0 bases, the J end lost 8 bases, and 20 bases lay between the germline ends.

The chain joins TRBV6-5 to TRBJ2-2; 9 bases agree with TRBD1. This CDR3 has 15 amino acids. V shed 6 bases, J shed 4 bases, and the junction held 6 bases outside the gene matches. The germline gives CDR1 MNHEY, CDR2 SVGAGI. The CDR3 spells CASSRTGVATGELFF. For the CDR3, the DNA is TGTGCCAGCAGCAGGACAGGGGTCGCCACCGGGGAGCTGTTTTTT.

The chain's CDR3 is CASSPAGENSPLHF. The CDR3 DNA is TGTGCCAGTAGTCCCGCCGGGGAAAACTCACCCCTCCACTTT. V is TRBV19 and J is TRBJ1-6; no clear D. The CDR3 has 14 amino acids. CDR1 and CDR2 from the germline V gene are LNHDA and SQIVND (reference sequence). V dropped 5 bases and J dropped 10 bases, with 15 bases sitting between them.

The chain employs TRBV2 and TRBJ1-1, with 7 bases identical to TRBD1. Germline trimming cut 5 bases from V and 2 bases from J; bases unmatched to any gene: 8. The length of the CDR3 is 15 residues. Germline CDR1 reads SNHLY; CDR2 reads FYNNEI. DNA for the CDR3: TGTGCCAGCAGTTCCCGGACAGGTGCTAACACTGAAGCTTTCTTT. It translates to CASSSRTGANTEAFF.

The rearrangement links TRBV7-2 to TRBJ2-7, with a weak D call TRBD1 (6 bases). Trimming left V 7 bases short and J 2 bases short, with 21 bases between. The germline V gene encodes CDR1 SGHTA and CDR2 FQGNSA. This CDR3 has 16 residues. The CDR3 DNA reads as TGTGCCAGCATCCCCCCCTCCGGACAGAGTACCTACGAGCAGTACTTC. This translates into CASIPPSGQSTYEQYF.

In its sample, this clone was seen a few times. CDR3: CASSYFGVGTEAFF. The DNA of the CDR3 is TGTGCCAGCAGTTACTTCGGGGTCGGCACTGAAGCTTTCTTT. The chain carries TRBV6-5 and TRBJ1-1; D is unresolved. CDR1 MNHEY and CDR2 SVGAGI come from the germline V gene. V lost 1 base to trimming and J lost 4 bases, with 10 bases between them. The CDR3 length is 14 residues.

The V and J genes are TRBV19 and TRBJ1-2; 7 nucleotides match TRBD1. With 6 bases clipped from V and 0 bases from J, the junction kept 13 bases outside the gene matches. CDR1 and CDR2 (germline): LNHDA, SQIVND (reference sequence). CDR3 length: 17 amino acids. The CDR3 spells CASSLEGGSSSNYGYTF. DNA of the CDR3: TGTGCCAGTAGCCTAGAAGGGGGCTCTTCGTCTAACTATGGCTACACCTTC.

This clone was picked up a small number of times. The genes are TRBV5-4 and TRBJ2-1; 10 bases align to TRBD2. The CDR3 loop spans 15 amino acids. With 2 bases clipped from V and 8 bases from J, the junction kept 7 bases outside the gene matches. Germline loops: CDR1 SGHNT, CDR2 YYREEE (reference sequence). CDR3 in DNA: TGTGCCAGCAGCTTCCGGCTAGCGGGGGCGGATGAGCAGTTCTTC. Translating gives CASSFRLAGADEQFF.

This sequence joins TRBV25-1 and TRBJ1-2; 12 bases are shared with TRBD1. The germline CDR1 and CDR2 sequences are MGHDK and SYGVNS. Trimming cost V 4 bases and J 8 bases; bases outside gene matches: 2. This CDR3 contains 13 residues. The chain's CDR3 is CASSAGTGGGYTF. For the CDR3, the DNA is TGTGCCAGCAGTGCTGGGACAGGGGGCGGCTACACCTTC.